A single count supports the clone carrying this T cell receptor beta chain. Its antigen is as yet unknown. The sample originates from a study of shared clonotypes between healthy human individuals. The wider study: Three men and a couple of women, aged 18 to 49, were donors. Study-level findings and limits: The authors sampled blood alone, and tissue repertoires likely differ.

Method: immunoSEQ multiplex PCR; TCRdb's copy keeps in-frame clones and lacks some. The profile shows fewer than 600,000 clones, 70% to 80% of them singletons. From germline, CDR1 is SGHNT and CDR2 YYREEE (reference sequence). The CDR3 loop spans 15 amino acids. Germline trimming cut 0 bases from V and 6 bases from J; bases unmatched to any gene: 7. Source material: PBMCs. The source of this sequence is a middle-aged woman in good health. Some clones in this sample may be carry-over from other donors' samples. This rearrangement joins TRBV5-4 to TRBJ2-7; TRBD2 matches 9 bases. Here the CDR3 reads CASSLVAGGPTEQYF. CDR3 DNA sequence: TGTGCCAGCAGCTTGGTTGCGGGAGGGCCGACCGAGCAGTACTTC. The full variable domain, its missing parts supplied by reference TRBV5-4 and TRBJ2-7, is ETGVTQSPTHLIKTRGQQVTLRCSSQSGHNTVSWYQQALGQGPQFIFQYYREEENGRGNFPPRFSGLQFPNYSSELNVNALELDDSALYLCASSLVAGGPTEQYFGPGTRLTVT.